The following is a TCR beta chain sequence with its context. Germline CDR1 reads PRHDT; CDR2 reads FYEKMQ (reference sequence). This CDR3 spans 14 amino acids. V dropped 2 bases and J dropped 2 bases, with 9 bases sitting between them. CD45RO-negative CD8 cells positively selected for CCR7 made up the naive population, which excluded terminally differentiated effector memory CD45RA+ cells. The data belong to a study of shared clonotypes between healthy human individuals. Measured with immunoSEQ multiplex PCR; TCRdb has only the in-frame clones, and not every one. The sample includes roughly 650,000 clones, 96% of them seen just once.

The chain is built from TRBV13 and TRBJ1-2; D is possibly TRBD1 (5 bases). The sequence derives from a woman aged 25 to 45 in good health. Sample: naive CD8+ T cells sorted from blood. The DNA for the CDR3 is TGTGCCAGCAGCTTAAGACAGCCAAACTATGGCTACACCTTC. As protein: CASSLRQPNYGYTF.